The 12 T cell receptor beta chains below were found in one sample sequenced in a study (dated by TCRdb to between 2014 and 2017). The library relied on 5' RACE. TCRdb shows the sequencer as Illumina MiSeq. TCRdb redid the processing of the public reads, applying fastp at Q25 and MiXCR, and retained in-frame beta chains. CDR3 protein sequences are deduplicated, and each keeps its most common genes and DNA. The table for this sample lists approximately 37,000 distinct CDR3 sequences; approximately 19% of them were counted only once. The biggest ten clones account for approximately 3% of the sample. Sequenced sample: naive CD4+ T cells sorted from a lymph node. Taken with the paper, the label for cell subset or site translates to: naive CD4+ T cells, CD4+CD45RA+CD25-. All receptors derive from a female donor with breast cancer.

The chain employs TRBV16 and TRBJ2-2; TRBD1 aligns across 7 bases. The J segment lost 3 bases and the V segment lost 2 bases, leaving 0 bases of the junction unmatched. The CDR3 is 14 residues long. CDR1 and CDR2 (germline): KGHSY, FQNENV. CDR3: CASSQDRDTGELFF. The CDR3, as DNA: TGTGCCAGCAGCCAAGACAGGGACACCGGGGAGCTGTTTTTT.

In this sample, this clonotype turned up a few times. Here the CDR3 omits its conserved ending phenylalanine or tryptophan, so a read error is the likely source. V and J are TRBV5-1 and TRBJ1-1, with D uncertain. Germline lookup yields CDR1 SGHRS and CDR2 YFSETQ. CDR3 length: 14 residues. Written as DNA, the CDR3 is TGTGCCAGCAGCAAAGACGGGTTGTGGACTGAAGCTTTCCTT. Translation gives CASSKDGLWTEAFL.

V and J are TRBV7-8 and TRBJ1-1, with D possibly matching TRBD1 (5 bases). The CDR3 has 15 residues. The V gene lost 1 base and the J gene lost 3 bases, with 12 bases spanning the gap. Germline CDR1 is SGHVS and CDR2 is FQNEAQ. The CDR3 loop is CASSLVRGRDTEAFF. CDR3 nucleotide sequence: TGTGCCAGCAGCTTAGTAAGGGGCCGGGACACTGAAGCTTTCTTT.

J is TRBJ1-3 and V is TRBV9; weak D call: TRBD1 (5 bases). The CDR3 length is 16 residues. Germline CDR1 SGDLS, CDR2 YYNGEE. The V gene lost 0 bases and the J gene lost 2 bases, with 12 bases spanning the gap. The DNA for the CDR3 is TGTGCCAGCAGCGTAGATGAGGGGCTAGCTGGAAACACCATATATTTT. Amino acids: CASSVDEGLAGNTIYF. Full variable domain (missing parts from reference TRBV9 and TRBJ1-3): DSGVTQTPKHLITATGQRVTLRCSPRSGDLSVYWYQQSLDQGLQFLIQYYNGEERAKGNILERFSAQQFPDLHSELNLSSLELGDSALYFCASSVDEGLAGNTIYFGEGSWLTVV.

This clonotype was recorded at least ten times. The CDR3 reads CASSLNPAGSYEQYF. The CDR3 nucleotides are TGTGCCAGCAGCTTAAATCCAGCGGGATCCTACGAGCAGTACTTC. This chain connects TRBV5-5 to TRBJ2-7, with 7 positions matching TRBD2. V shed 2 bases and J 1 base; nucleotides not matched to a gene: 6. The CDR3 spans 15 residues. Per germline, CDR1 SGHKS and CDR2 YYEKEE (reference sequence).

The J gene is TRBJ2-1, the V gene TRBV7-9; no definite D call. CDR1 SEHNR and CDR2 FQNEAQ come from the germline V gene (reference sequence). V lost 3 bases and J lost 5, with 8 bases in between. There are 13 residues in the CDR3. The CDR3 nucleotides are TGTGCCAGCAGCTTCGACCTAGACAATGAGCAGTTCTTC. Its protein product is CASSFDLDNEQFF.

V gene TRBV9 combines with J gene TRBJ2-1; a possible D gene is TRBD2 (6 bases). There are 16 residues in the CDR3. Trimming pared 3 bases from V and 5 bases from J, leaving 18 bases between. CDR1 SGDLS and CDR2 YYNGEE come from the germline V gene. This CDR3 is CASSADRLVNDNEQFF. CDR3 sequence (DNA): TGTGCCAGCAGCGCCGATCGACTAGTTAACGACAATGAGCAGTTCTTC. Variable domain in full (rest from reference TRBV9 and TRBJ2-1): DSGVTQTPKHLITATGQRVTLRCSPRSGDLSVYWYQQSLDQGLQFLIQYYNGEERAKGNILERFSAQQFPDLHSELNLSSLELGDSALYFCASSADRLVNDNEQFFGPGTRLTVL.

In this sample, this clonotype is medium-sized. This chain links TRBV7-2 with TRBJ1-2; 11 nucleotides agree with TRBD1. Germline values: CDR1 SGHTA, CDR2 FQGNSA. V was pared by 1 base and J by 8 bases, with 0 bases of the junction left unmatched. The CDR3 totals 13 residues. The CDR3 region has the DNA TGTGCCAGCAGCTTAGGGACAGGGGGCGGCTACACCTTC. This translates into CASSLGTGGGYTF.

This clonotype was counted many times. The chain uses TRBV7-9 and TRBJ2-7; 10 bases agree with TRBD2. J gave up 4 bases and V 5 bases, and 11 bases lay outside the gene matches. Per germline, CDR1 SEHNR and CDR2 FQNEAQ (reference sequence). The CDR3 covers 16 residues. CDR3 nucleotides: TGTGCCAGCAGCGACACGAGCGGGAGGGCCGTATACGAGCAGTACTTC. Its translation: CASSDTSGRAVYEQYF.

The sample holds a few counts of this clonotype. This CDR3 reads CASSAEREISGELFF. CDR3 DNA sequence: TGTGCCAGCAGCGCAGAACGGGAGATATCCGGGGAGCTGTTTTTT. This rearrangement joins TRBV2 to TRBJ2-2, with D perhaps TRBD2 (6 bases). The V end was cut by 6 bases, the J end by 6 bases, with 17 bases between. Germline V gene sequence: CDR1 SNHLY, CDR2 FYNNEI. This CDR3 contains 15 residues. The variable domain in full, with the rest retrieved from reference TRBV2 and TRBJ2-2, is EPEVTQTPSHQVTQMGQEVILRCVPISNHLYFYWYRQILGQKVEFLVSFYNNEISEKSEIFDDQFSVERPDGSNFTLKIRSTKLEDSAMYFCASSAEREISGELFFGEGSRLTVL.

This clonotype was observed a single time. The chain employs TRBV7-3 and TRBJ2-2, with a tentative D call TRBD2 (5 bases). Germline V gene lookup returns CDR1 SGHTA and CDR2 FQGTGA. The CDR3 runs to 14 residues. The V end was cut by 5 bases, the J end by 1 base, with 8 bases between. The CDR3 nucleotides read TGTGCCAGCAGCCGGGATAGGAACACCGGGGAGCTGTTTTTT. Its protein is CASSRDRNTGELFF. Supplemented by reference TRBV7-3 and TRBJ2-2, the full variable domain reads GAGVSQTPSNKVTEKGKYVELRCDPISGHTALYWYRQSLGQGPEFLIYFQGTGAADDSGLPNDRFFAVRPEGSVSTLKIQRTERGDSAVYLCASSRDRNTGELFFGEGSRLTVL.

This clonotype was seen a handful of times. This chain uses TRBV2 with TRBJ2-5, with D unclear. CDR3 length: 12 residues. Germline values: CDR1 SNHLY, CDR2 FYNNEI. Trimming pared 8 bases from V and 3 bases from J, leaving 10 bases between. As DNA, the CDR3 is TGTGCCAGCGGTAGAGGAGAAGAGACCCAGTACTTC. This encodes CASGRGEETQYF.